This T cell receptor (beta chain) is drawn from a study of blood T cell repertoires in COVID-19. The germline V and J ends were trimmed by 2 bases and 10 bases, with 6 bases remaining between them. The CDR3 spans 11 residues. CDR1 LGHDT and CDR2 YNNKEL come from the germline V gene (reference sequence). Original methodology: Scientists estimated how many nucleated cells there were by amplifying reference gene primers. The data were produced by immunoSEQ multiplex PCR, yet TCRdb's version contains in-frame clones alone and is incomplete. V and J calls plus clone size are reproduced from that table; the DNA served to infer D and trimming. The sample gives about 230,000 clones, 80% to 85% of which show up once; less than 20% is in the top ten.

The sequenced material came from peripheral blood. The sequence derives from a woman older than 75 with active or convalescent COVID-19. The chain recombines TRBV3-1 (or the pseudogene TRBV3-2) with TRBJ2-1; D is uncertain. The CDR3 region has the DNA TGTGCCAGCAGCCAAAACATCGAGCAGTTCTTC. This translates into CASSQNIEQFF.